Listed below are T cell receptor beta chains from one sample, sequenced in a study of immune heterogeneity within non-small cell lung tumors. TCRdb reprocessed the multiplex PCR reads via MiXCR and lists one record per CDR3 protein. The sample lists about 3,100 distinct CDR3 sequences, around two fifths seen once, with roughly a fifth in the top ten. Material: lung tumor tissue. These receptors all come from a woman between 45 and 65 years old with non-small cell lung cancer. CDR3s include the opening cysteine and the closing phenylalanine or tryptophan. The D gene is left open where the match is weak. Size tells how often a clone was seen (once, few, many) or the class of an expanded clone, and some rows leave it out.

D gene	clone size	V gene	J gene	CDR3 DNA	CDR3 protein
TRBD1	medium-sized	TRBV25-1	TRBJ1-4	TGTGCCAGCAGTGCAAACCGGGACAGGGCTAATGAAAAACTGTTTTTT	CASSANRDRANEKLFF
TRBD2	NA	TRBV3-1	TRBJ2-1	TGTGCCAGCAGCCTAGGGGTAGGGACTAGCGGAGCCCCCCCCCCCCCGTTCTTC	CASSLGVGTSGAPPPPFF
TRBD1	NA	TRBV3-1	TRBJ1-3	TGTGCCAGCAGCAGCCAGGGGGCGCGTGGAAAAACCATATATTTT	CASSSQGARGKTIYF
TRBD2	NA	TRBV6-9	TRBJ2-1	TGTGCCAGCAGTTTGGGGACTAGCTCCTACAATGGGCAGTTCTTC	CASSLGTSSYNGQFF
TRBD2	NA	TRBV20-1	TRBJ2-7	TGCAGTGCTAGAGTCCTAGCGGGAGGCGGGGACGAGCAGTACTTC	CSARVLAGGGDEQYF
NA	few	TRBV7-3	TRBJ1-3	TGTGCCAGCAGCTTGACCCCGGGGGGAAACATCATATATTTT	CASSLTPGGNIIYF
NA	medium-sized	TRBV5-1	TRBJ2-6	TGCGCCAGCAGCTTGGGGGCAGGGGGGGCAGGGGCCAACGTCCTGACTTTC	CASSLGAGGAGANVLTF
NA	few	TRBV29-1	TRBJ2-1	TGCAGCGTTGAACATCCAGGGACGGCGCACAATGAGCAGTTCTTC	CSVEHPGTAHNEQFF
TRBD1	NA	TRBV11-2	TRBJ2-5	TGTGCCAGCAGCATAGGGACAGAACAAGAGACCCAGTACTTC	CASSIGTEQETQYF
TRBD1	few	TRBV2	TRBJ2-5	TGTGCCAGCAGCCCGGACAGGGGGCAGGCAGAGACCCAGTACTTC	CASSPDRGQAETQYF
NA	few	TRBV12-3/TRBV12-4	TRBJ2-3	TGTGCCAGCAGGGGGGGGGGGGGCGATACGCAGTATTTT	CASRGGGGDTQYF
TRBD1	medium-sized	TRBV6-1	TRBJ1-5	TGTGCCAGCAGCGGACAGGATGAAGGCAATCAGCCCCAGCATTTT	CASSGQDEGNQPQHF
NA	NA	TRBV7-8	TRBJ2-1	TGTGCCAGCAGCTTTTCCGGCAATGAGCATTTCTTC	CASSFSGNEHFF
NA	NA	TRBV10-2	TRBJ2-7	TGCGCCAGCAGTGGGGCGAGGCCCCAGAGCTACGAGCAGTACTTC	CASSGARPQSYEQYF
TRBD1	NA	TRBV11-2	TRBJ1-4	TGTGCCAGCAGCCTCTGGACAGGGGGCGGTGAAAAACTGTTTTTT	CASSLWTGGGEKLFF
NA	NA	TRBV4-1	TRBJ2-3	TGCGCCAGCAGCCAAGTTGATCGACCAGATACGCAGTATTTT	CASSQVDRPDTQYF
TRBD2	medium-sized	TRBV6-1	TRBJ2-4	TGTGCCAGCACCAGTGAGGGGAGGGCCAACATTCAGTACTTC	CASTSEGRANIQYF
TRBD2	once	TRBV19	TRBJ2-1	TGTGCCAGTAGTATGGGGACTAGCGGGAGTACGTTCTTC	CASSMGTSGSTFF